This entry concerns a single TCR beta chain. The antigen remains unidentified. Samples of blood were obtained at baseline, on cycle 4 day 1, and on cycle 7 day 1. The data belong to a study of OX40 agonist ivuxolimab in advanced cancers. Overall study context: The diagnoses of dose-escalation patients were hepatocellular carcinoma, melanoma, renal cell or head and neck cancer.

Whole-study findings and limits: By week 6 at 0.1 to 3.0 mg/kg, blood CD4+ and CD8+ T cells had expanded clonally. The investigators did not determine what antigen specificity the expanded peripheral T cells had.

Here immunoSEQ multiplex PCR was the method, and the copy in TCRdb shows in-frame clones only, minus some. Counted here are under 20,000 clones, roughly nine tenths occurring once; the ten biggest clones make up 16%. The length of the CDR3 is 12 residues. Trimming cost V 7 bases and J 5 bases, with 9 bases left between them. Germline V gives CDR1 LGHNT, CDR2 FRNRAP. The receptor's source is an adult with an advanced solid tumor such as melanoma, head and neck, liver or kidney cancer. The gene calls are TRBV12-5 and TRBJ2-1, with unresolved D. The material was CD4+ or CD8+ T cells sorted from blood, obtained in a trial of the OX40 agonist ivuxolimab. CDR3: CASDPSDNEQFF. For the CDR3, the DNA is TGTGCTAGTGATCCCAGCGACAATGAGCAGTTCTTC.